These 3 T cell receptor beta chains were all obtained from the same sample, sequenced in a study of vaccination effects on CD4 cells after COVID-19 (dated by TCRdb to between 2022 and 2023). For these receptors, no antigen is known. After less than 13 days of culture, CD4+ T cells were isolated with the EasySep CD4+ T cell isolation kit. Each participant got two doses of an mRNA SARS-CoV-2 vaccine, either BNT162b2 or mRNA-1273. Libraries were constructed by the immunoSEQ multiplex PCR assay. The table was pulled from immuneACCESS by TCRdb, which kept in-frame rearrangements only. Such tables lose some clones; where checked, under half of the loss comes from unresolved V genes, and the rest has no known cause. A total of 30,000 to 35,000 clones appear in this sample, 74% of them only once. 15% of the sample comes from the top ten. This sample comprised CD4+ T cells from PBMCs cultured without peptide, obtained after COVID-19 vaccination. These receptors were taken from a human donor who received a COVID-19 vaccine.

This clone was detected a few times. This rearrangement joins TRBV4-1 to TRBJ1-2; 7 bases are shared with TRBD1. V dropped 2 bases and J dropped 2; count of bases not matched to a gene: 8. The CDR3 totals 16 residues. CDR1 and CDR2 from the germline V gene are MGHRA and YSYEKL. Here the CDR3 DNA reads TGCGCCAGCAGCCAACCTCCGGGACAGTCAAACTATGGCTACACCTTC. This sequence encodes CASSQPPGQSNYGYTF.

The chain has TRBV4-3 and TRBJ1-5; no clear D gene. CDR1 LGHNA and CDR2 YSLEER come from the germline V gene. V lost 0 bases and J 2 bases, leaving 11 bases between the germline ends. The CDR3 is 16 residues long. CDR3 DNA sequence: TGCGCCAGCAGCCAAGATCTAACTGCCCGCAATCAGCCCCAGCATTTT. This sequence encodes CASSQDLTARNQPQHF.

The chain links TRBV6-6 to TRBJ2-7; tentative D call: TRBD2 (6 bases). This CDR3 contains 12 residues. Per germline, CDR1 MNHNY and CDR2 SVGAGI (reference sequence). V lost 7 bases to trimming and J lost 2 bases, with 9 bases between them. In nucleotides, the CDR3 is TGTGCCAGCACACCTAGCGCCTACGAGCAGTACTTC. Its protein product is CASTPSAYEQYF.